This is a list of T cell receptor beta chains from one sample in a study of T cell responses to AZD1222 COVID-19 vaccine. Libraries were prepared by immunoSEQ multiplex PCR; TCRdb keeps only in-frame clonotypes and omits some of them. The sample lists approximately 150,000 clones, about 89% seen once, with 5.1% in the top ten. The sample here was peripheral blood, taken on day 0 of AZD1222 vaccination. Source of these receptors: an adult in good health. The CDR3 runs from the conserved cysteine through the conserved F or W. Fields, in order: V gene, CDR3 length, clone size, J gene, D gene, CDR3 DNA, CDR3 protein. The D gene is left open where the match is weak. Clone size is given for some rows only: seen once, a few or many times, or a class if the clone is expanded.

V: TRBV19
length: 14
size: -
J: TRBJ2-2
D: -
DNA: TGTGCCAGTAGCAACCGGGGAGGCACCGGGGAGCTGTTTTTT
CDR3: CASSNRGGTGELFF

V: TRBV4-1
length: 15
size: -
J: TRBJ2-1
D: TRBD2
DNA: TGCGCCAGCAGGTTCGGACTAGCGGGAGACAATGAGCAGTTCTTC
CDR3: CASRFGLAGDNEQFF

V: TRBV7-9
length: 15
size: -
J: TRBJ2-3
D: -
DNA: TGTGCCAGCAGCTTAGTCGGGGGAACCACAGATACGCAGTATTTT
CDR3: CASSLVGGTTDTQYF

V: TRBV5-1
length: 15
size: -
J: TRBJ2-2
D: -
DNA: TGCGCCAGCAGTTACATAAGCGGTTCGGCCGGGGAGCTGTTTTTT
CDR3: CASSYISGSAGELFF

V: TRBV5-4
length: 13
size: -
J: TRBJ1-4
D: -
DNA: TGTGCCAGCAGCTTCGGGGGTGGCGAAAAACTGTTTTTT
CDR3: CASSFGGGEKLFF

V: TRBV4-3
length: 17
size: -
J: TRBJ2-3
D: -
DNA: TGCGCCAGCAGCCAATCGACAGGCCGACTATTTACGGATACGCAGTATTTT
CDR3: CASSQSTGRLFTDTQYF

V: TRBV6-2/TRBV6-3
length: 16
size: many
J: TRBJ2-3
D: -
DNA: TGTGCCAGCAGTTACCAAGCGGAAGGGTCTCGGGGCACGCAGTATTTT
CDR3: CASSYQAEGSRGTQYF

V: TRBV30
length: 12
size: -
J: TRBJ2-3
D: TRBD2
DNA: TGTGCCTGGACCAGCGGGGGGGATACGCAGTATTTT
CDR3: CAWTSGGDTQYF

V: TRBV29-1
length: 15
size: -
J: TRBJ1-4
D: TRBD1
DNA: TGCAGCGGTTCGGACAGGGCCGGCGTCAATGAAAAACTGTTTTTT
CDR3: CSGSDRAGVNEKLFF

V: TRBV25-1
length: 15
size: -
J: TRBJ2-5
D: -
DNA: TGTGCCAGCAGTGAATCCTGGAGCAACCAAGAGACCCAGTACTTC
CDR3: CASSESWSNQETQYF

V: TRBV4-1
length: 16
size: -
J: TRBJ2-5
D: -
DNA: TGCGCCAGCAGCCAAGTCATTGGGGGGCGGGCGGAGACCCAGTACTTC
CDR3: CASSQVIGGRAETQYF

V: TRBV5-5
length: 15
size: -
J: TRBJ1-1
D: -
DNA: TGTGCCAGCAGCTTGCTCATTGGGGTAGGGACTGAAGCTTTCTTT
CDR3: CASSLLIGVGTEAFF

V: TRBV6-5
length: 16
size: -
J: TRBJ1-4
D: -
DNA: TGTGCCAGCAGTTACTCGCCGGGGCTGGGTAATGAAAAACTGTTTTTT
CDR3: CASSYSPGLGNEKLFF

V: TRBV7-2
length: 16
size: -
J: TRBJ2-1
D: TRBD2
DNA: TGTGCCAGCAGCTTAAAGACTAGCGGGAGGTACAATGAGCAGTTCTTC
CDR3: CASSLKTSGRYNEQFF